Below are 24 T cell receptor beta chains sequenced from a single sample in a study of identical twins. TCRdb redid the calling of the 5' RACE reads with MiXCR, one entry per CDR3 protein. This table has 310,000 or so distinct CDR3 sequences, about 8.9% appearing once. These same records also appear under a second study, on yellow fever vaccine responses in identical twins.

The sequencing sample was made of memory (CD45RO+) T cells sorted from blood. These receptors came from a woman younger than 35 in good health.

This clonotype was recorded many times. This chain joins TRBV24-1 and TRBJ1-1; tentative D call: TRBD1 (5 bases). There are 14 residues in the CDR3. The germline V gene encodes CDR1 KGHDR and CDR2 SFDVKD. Trimming stripped 1 base from V and 4 bases from J, with 9 bases between. CDR3 nucleotides: TGTGCCACCAGTGATTTCCCCAGGGTCACTGAAGCTTTCTTT. This sequence encodes CATSDFPRVTEAFF.

The chain combines TRBV5-1 with TRBJ2-5, with D perhaps matching TRBD2 (5 bases). The CDR3 extends over 16 amino acids. Trimming took off 0 bases at V and 1 base at J, with 13 bases between the two ends. The germline CDR1 and CDR2 sequences are SGHRS and YFSETQ. The CDR3 spells CASSLGLPGIQETQYF. The DNA of the CDR3 is TGCGCCAGCAGCTTGGGCCTGCCGGGGATCCAAGAGACCCAGTACTTC.

The chain carries TRBV6-2 or TRBV6-3 and TRBJ2-7; D is perhaps TRBD1 or TRBD2 (5 bases each). The V gene lost 5 bases and the J gene lost 1 base, with 24 bases spanning the gap. This CDR3 has 18 amino acids. Germline lookup yields CDR1 MNHEY and CDR2 SVGEGT. The CDR3, as DNA: TGTGCCAGCAGTACCGAGGTGGTTGGGGGTGATCCGTCCTACGAGCAGTACGTC. Residues: CASSTEVVGGDPSYEQYV.

This clonotype was seen a handful of times. This chain connects TRBV27 to TRBJ2-7, with unresolved D. Germline CDR1 and CDR2: MNHEY and SMNVEV (reference sequence). This CDR3 contains 13 residues. V lost 5 bases and J lost 6, with 14 bases in between. CDR3 protein: CASSAVRVSEQYF. In nucleotides, the CDR3 is TGTGCCAGCAGTGCGGTTCGGGTTTCCGAGCAGTACTTC.

This clonotype occurred a few times. This chain uses TRBV7-9 with TRBJ2-1; TRBD2 is a possible D gene (6 bases). Germline V lookup: CDR1 SEHNR, CDR2 FQNEAQ (reference sequence). V was trimmed by 1 base and J by 3 bases, leaving 10 bases between them. This CDR3 is built from 15 residues. CDR3 nucleotides: TGTGCCAGCAGCTTAGTGGGGGGATACTACAATGAGCAGTTCTTC. This gives the protein CASSLVGGYYNEQFF.

This clonotype was observed many times. The rearrangement links TRBV29-1 to TRBJ2-3; D could derive from TRBD1 or TRBD2 (6 bases each). Per the germline V gene, CDR1 is SQVTM and CDR2 is ANQGSEA. This CDR3 spans 15 amino acids. V lost 0 bases to trimming and J lost 1 base, with 11 bases between them. DNA of the CDR3: TGCAGCGTTGAAGAAACAGGGACTCGCACAGATACGCAGTATTTT. It is translated as CSVEETGTRTDTQYF.

This chain's CDR3 is CASSLGFGSQLGTQYF. CDR3 coding DNA: TGTGCCAGCAGCTTAGGTTTCGGAAGCCAGCTCGGGACCCAGTACTTC. The chain uses TRBV7-9 and TRBJ2-5, with D hard to call. The germline V gene has CDR1 SEHNR and CDR2 FQNEAQ (reference sequence). The CDR3 totals 16 residues. Trimming shortened V by 1 base and J by 7 bases, and 19 bases separated the two germline ends.

This clonotype has more than one count but fewer than ten. The rearrangement joins TRBV2 to TRBJ1-6; no definite D call. The CDR3 length is 12 residues. Deletions cut 6 bases from V and 9 bases from J, with 9 bases between. The germline V gene has CDR1 SNHLY and CDR2 FYNNEI. The CDR3 sequence: CASSYSSSPLHF. CDR3 sequence (DNA): TGTGCCAGCAGCTATTCGAGTTCACCCCTCCACTTT.

This clonotype has a count of ten or more. The V gene is TRBV12-3 or TRBV12-4, the J gene TRBJ2-7; TRBD2 matches 8 bases. This CDR3 is built from 20 residues. V trimming: 5 bases; J trimming: 7 bases; junction bases outside the gene matches: 28. The CDR3 loop is CASSKATSSIPGLGKREQYF. DNA for the CDR3: TGTGCCAGCAGTAAAGCCACCTCCAGCATTCCGGGACTAGGGAAGAGGGAGCAGTACTTC.

The chain combines TRBV6-5 with TRBJ2-6, with D tentatively TRBD1 (5 bases). Trimming took 3 bases from V and 0 from J, leaving 6 bases between them. Germline CDR1 is MNHEY and CDR2 is SVGAGI. CDR3 length equals 15 residues. In DNA, the CDR3 is TGTGCCAGCAGTTATGACAGCTCTGGGGCCAACGTCCTGACTTTC. As protein: CASSYDSSGANVLTF.

This clonotype has only a few counts. The V and J genes are TRBV9 and TRBJ1-5; D not certain. V was cut by 4 bases and J by 3 bases, with 14 bases left in between. Germline V CDR1 and CDR2: SGDLS, YYNGEE. This CDR3 spans 15 amino acids. CDR3 DNA sequence: TGTGCCAGCAGCAAGTCAGAGGGTGTCAATCAGCCCCAGCATTTT. Encoded protein: CASSKSEGVNQPQHF.

The V gene is TRBV7-8, the J gene TRBJ2-1; 7 bases align to TRBD2. The CDR3 consists of 16 residues. With V trimmed by 2 bases and J by 6 bases, 10 bases remained unmatched. CDR1 is SGHVS and CDR2 is FQNEAQ in the germline V gene. CDR3 loop: CASSLIRTGGSNEQFF. DNA of the CDR3: TGTGCCAGCAGCTTAATACGAACGGGAGGATCCAATGAGCAGTTCTTC.

This clonotype was observed a few times. The chain uses TRBV3-1 and TRBJ2-7; D not certain. The CDR3 is 11 residues long. Deletions cut 2 bases from V and 12 bases from J, with 11 bases between. The germline V gene has CDR1 LGHDT and CDR2 YNNKEL (reference sequence). Written as DNA, the CDR3 is TGTGCCAGCAGCCAAAAGGGCCGCCTGTACTTC. It encodes CASSQKGRLYF.

This clonotype was observed once. In DNA, the CDR3 is TGCAGAGATATATCCATGGACTATGGCTACACCTTC. It specifies CRDISMDYGYTF. The V call is TRBV29-1, the J call TRBJ1-2; D is unclear. CDR1 and CDR2 (germline): SQVTM, ANQGSEA. The CDR3 has 12 residues.

This clonotype showed up just a few times. The rearrangement links TRBV7-8 to TRBJ2-4; 8 bases align to TRBD1. The germline gives CDR1 SGHVS, CDR2 FQNEAQ. The junction had 5 bases not matched to a gene; V was cut back by 2 bases and J by 5 bases. CDR3 length: 15 amino acids. The chain's CDR3 is CASSLSGTGQNIQYF. In DNA, the CDR3 is TGTGCCAGCAGCTTATCCGGGACAGGACAAAACATTCAGTACTTC.

This clonotype was counted only a few times. J is TRBJ2-7 and V is TRBV20-1, with TRBD2 as a possible D gene (5 bases). CDR1 and CDR2 (germline): DFQATT, SNEGSKA (reference sequence). The CDR3 spans 17 residues. The V end was cut by 2 bases, the J end by 2 bases, with 22 bases between. CDR3 in amino acids: CSARFLKRPGSPYEQYF. The CDR3 nucleotides read TGCAGTGCTAGATTCCTGAAGCGGCCGGGAAGTCCCTACGAGCAGTACTTC.

This clonotype was found many times. CDR3 region: CASSLVLAGAPVLSTDTQYF. Written as DNA, the CDR3 is TGTGCCAGCAGCTTAGTCCTAGCGGGGGCCCCAGTTCTTAGCACAGATACGCAGTATTTT. The chain carries TRBV7-8 and TRBJ2-3; TRBD2 matches 10 bases. The length of the CDR3 is 20 residues. The V gene's germline CDR1 is SGHVS and CDR2 FQNEAQ. With V trimmed by 1 base and J by 0 bases, 13 bases remained unmatched. The whole variable domain, remainder taken from reference TRBV7-8 and TRBJ2-3, is GAGVSQSPRYKVAKRGQDVALRCDPISGHVSLFWYQQALGQGPEFLTYFQNEAQLDKSGLPSDRFFAERPEGSVSTLKIQRTQQEDSAVYLCASSLVLAGAPVLSTDTQYFGPGTRLTVL.

This clonotype was observed many times. The gene calls are TRBV28 and TRBJ1-5, with TRBD1 matching 8 bases. V was clipped by 5 bases and J by 2 bases; unmatched bases: 8. The CDR3 length is 16 residues. Germline V gene sequence: CDR1 MDHEN, CDR2 SYDVKM. The CDR3 reads CASSPRGQGGNQPQHF. The CDR3 DNA reads as TGTGCCAGCAGTCCCCGTGGACAGGGAGGCAATCAGCCCCAGCATTTT.

This clonotype was recorded many times. The chain has TRBV29-1 and TRBJ2-6, with D possibly TRBD1 on 6 matching bases. This CDR3 has 14 residues. V shed 6 bases and J shed 2 bases, with 11 bases lying between them. CDR1 and CDR2 from the germline V gene are SQVTM and ANQGSEA. CDR3 sequence reads: CSVQQGTGANVLTF. For the CDR3, the DNA is TGCAGCGTCCAACAGGGTACTGGGGCCAACGTCCTGACTTTC.

This clonotype was counted at least ten times. The V and J genes are TRBV5-6 and TRBJ2-7; tentative D call: TRBD1 (6 bases). The CDR3 has 15 amino acids. V dropped 6 bases and J dropped 0 bases, with 16 bases sitting between them. Germline lookup yields CDR1 SGHDT and CDR2 YYEEEE. CDR3 sequence reads: CASIRHRDPSYEQYV. The CDR3 DNA reads TGTGCCAGCATCCGCCACAGGGACCCCTCCTACGAGCAGTACGTC.

DNA for the CDR3: TGTGCCGCGGGGACTAGCGGGATCGAGACCCAGTACTTC. Its translation is CAAGTSGIETQYF. The chain carries TRBV7-2 and TRBJ2-5; TRBD2 aligns across 13 bases. The CDR3 has 13 amino acids. V gave up 11 bases and J gave up 5 bases; unmatched junction bases: 5. Germline CDR1 is SGHTA and CDR2 is FQGNSA.

This clonotype was counted many times. This chain connects TRBV15 to TRBJ1-5; 8 positions agree with TRBD1. The CDR3 covers 16 residues. CDR1 is LNHNV and CDR2 is YYDKDF in the germline V gene (reference sequence). The V and J ends lost 1 base and 2 bases, in that order; junction bases with no gene match: 4. CDR3 sequence (DNA): TGTGCCACCAGCAGAGCGGCAGGGGGCGGCAATCAGCCCCAGCATTTT. It specifies CATSRAAGGGNQPQHF.

This clonotype is categorized as medium-sized (0.01 to 0.1%). The chain joins TRBV12-3 or TRBV12-4 to TRBJ2-7; tentative D call: TRBD1 (6 bases). The CDR3 extends over 14 amino acids. V lost 3 bases and J lost 2, with 11 bases in between. The DNA of the CDR3 is TGTGCCAGCAGTTTCCGGGACACCCCCTACGAGCAGTACTTC. This gives the protein CASSFRDTPYEQYF.

This clonotype was counted only a few times. This chain connects TRBV20-1 to TRBJ2-1; 9 bases match TRBD2. This CDR3 has 14 residues. J was trimmed by 7 bases and V by 1 base; bases with no gene match: 5. Germline V gene sequence: CDR1 DFQATT, CDR2 SNEGSKA (reference sequence). The CDR3 DNA reads TGCAGTGCTAGAGGCGGGAGGGCCGGGAATGAGCAGTTCTTC. Its protein product is CSARGGRAGNEQFF.